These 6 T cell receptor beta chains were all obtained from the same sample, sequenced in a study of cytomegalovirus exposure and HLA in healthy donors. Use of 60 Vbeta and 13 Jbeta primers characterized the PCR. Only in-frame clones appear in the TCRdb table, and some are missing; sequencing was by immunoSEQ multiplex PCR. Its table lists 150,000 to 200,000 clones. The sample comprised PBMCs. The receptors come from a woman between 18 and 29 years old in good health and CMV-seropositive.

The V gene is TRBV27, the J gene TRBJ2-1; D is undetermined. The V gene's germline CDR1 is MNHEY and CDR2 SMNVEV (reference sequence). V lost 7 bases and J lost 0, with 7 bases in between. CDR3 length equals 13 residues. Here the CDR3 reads CASTESSYNEQFF. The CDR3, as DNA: TGTGCCAGCACCGAGAGCTCCTACAATGAGCAGTTCTTC.

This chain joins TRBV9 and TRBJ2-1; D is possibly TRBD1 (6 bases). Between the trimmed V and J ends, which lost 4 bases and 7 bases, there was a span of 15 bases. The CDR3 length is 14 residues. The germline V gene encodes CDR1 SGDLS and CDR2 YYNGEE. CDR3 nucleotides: TGTGCCAGCAGCCCTAAGACAGGATCAAATGAGCAGTTCTTC. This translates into CASSPKTGSNEQFF.

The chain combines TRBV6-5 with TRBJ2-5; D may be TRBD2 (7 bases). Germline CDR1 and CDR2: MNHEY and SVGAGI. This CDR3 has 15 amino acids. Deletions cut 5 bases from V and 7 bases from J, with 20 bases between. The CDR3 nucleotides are TGTGCCAGCAGTGCGACTAGCAGGGGTCCACGGACCCAGTACTTC. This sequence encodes CASSATSRGPRTQYF.

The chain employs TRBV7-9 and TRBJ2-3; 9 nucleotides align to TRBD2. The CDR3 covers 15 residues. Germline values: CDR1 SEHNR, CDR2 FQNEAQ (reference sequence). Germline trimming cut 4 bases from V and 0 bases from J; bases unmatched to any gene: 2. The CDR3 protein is CASSSAGGSTDTQYF. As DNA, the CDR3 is TGTGCCAGCAGCTCAGCGGGGGGTAGCACAGATACGCAGTATTTT. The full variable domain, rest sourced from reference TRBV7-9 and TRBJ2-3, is DTGVSQNPRHKITKRGQNVTFRCDPISEHNRLYWYRQTLGQGPEFLTYFQNEAQLEKSRLLSDRFSAERPKGSFSTLEIQRTEQGDSAMYLCASSSAGGSTDTQYFGPGTRLTVL.

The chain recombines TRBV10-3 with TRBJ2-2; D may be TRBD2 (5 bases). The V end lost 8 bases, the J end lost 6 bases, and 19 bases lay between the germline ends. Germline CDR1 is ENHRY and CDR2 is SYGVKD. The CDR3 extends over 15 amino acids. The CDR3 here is CAIRGGLPPAGELFF. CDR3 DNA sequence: TGTGCCATCCGAGGCGGGCTTCCCCCCGCCGGGGAGCTGTTTTTT.

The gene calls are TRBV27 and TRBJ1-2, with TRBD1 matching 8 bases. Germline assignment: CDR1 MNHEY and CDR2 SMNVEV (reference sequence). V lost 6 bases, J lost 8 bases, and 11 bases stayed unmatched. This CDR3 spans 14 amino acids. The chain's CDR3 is CASSHGTGSTGYTF. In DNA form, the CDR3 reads TGTGCCAGCAGCCACGGGACAGGCTCTACGGGCTACACCTTC.